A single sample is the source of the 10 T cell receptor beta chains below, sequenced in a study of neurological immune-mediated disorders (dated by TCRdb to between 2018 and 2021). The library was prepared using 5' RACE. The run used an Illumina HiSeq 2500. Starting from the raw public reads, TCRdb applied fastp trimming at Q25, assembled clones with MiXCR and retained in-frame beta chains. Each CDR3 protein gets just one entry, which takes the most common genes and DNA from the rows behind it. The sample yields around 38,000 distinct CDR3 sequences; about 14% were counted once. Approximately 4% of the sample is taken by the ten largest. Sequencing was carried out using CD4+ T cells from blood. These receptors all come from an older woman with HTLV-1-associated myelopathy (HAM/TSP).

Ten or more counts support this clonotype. The CDR3 spells CASSIQANQPQHF. The CDR3, as DNA: TGTGCCAGTAGTATCCAGGCTAATCAGCCCCAGCATTTT. The chain couples TRBV19 to TRBJ1-5; D remains unclear. Deletions cut 3 bases from V and 4 bases from J, with 7 bases between. From germline, CDR1 is LNHDA and CDR2 SQIVND (reference sequence). The CDR3 spans 13 residues.

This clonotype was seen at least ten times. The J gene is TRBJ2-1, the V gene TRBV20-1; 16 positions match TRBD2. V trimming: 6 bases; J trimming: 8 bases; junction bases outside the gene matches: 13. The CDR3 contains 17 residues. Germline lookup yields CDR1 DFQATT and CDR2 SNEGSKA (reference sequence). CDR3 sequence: CSATPGLAGGGADEQFF. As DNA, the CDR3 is TGCAGTGCAACACCGGGACTAGCGGGGGGGGGTGCGGATGAGCAGTTCTTC.

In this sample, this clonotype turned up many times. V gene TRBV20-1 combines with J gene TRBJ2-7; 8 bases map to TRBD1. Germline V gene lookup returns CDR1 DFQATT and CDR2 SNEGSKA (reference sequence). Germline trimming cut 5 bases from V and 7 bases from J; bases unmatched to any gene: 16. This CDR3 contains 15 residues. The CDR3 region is CSASPILTGVEEQYF. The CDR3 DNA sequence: TGCAGTGCTTCACCAATCCTGACAGGGGTGGAAGAGCAGTACTTC.

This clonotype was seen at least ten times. CDR3 bases: TGCAGCGTTGGATTGGGGCCGAACACCGGGGAGCTGTTTTTT. This translates into CSVGLGPNTGELFF. The V and J genes are TRBV29-1 and TRBJ2-2; perhaps TRBD1 as D (5 bases). The CDR3 length is 14 residues. V lost 4 bases and J 0 bases, leaving 9 bases between the germline ends. Germline-derived CDR1 and CDR2 are SQVTM and ANQGSEA.

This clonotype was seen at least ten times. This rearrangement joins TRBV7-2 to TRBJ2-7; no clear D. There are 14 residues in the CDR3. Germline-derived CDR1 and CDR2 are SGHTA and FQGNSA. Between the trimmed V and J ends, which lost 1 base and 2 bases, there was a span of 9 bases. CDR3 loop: CASSLEAGPYEQYF. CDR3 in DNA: TGTGCCAGCAGCTTAGAGGCAGGTCCCTACGAGCAGTACTTC.

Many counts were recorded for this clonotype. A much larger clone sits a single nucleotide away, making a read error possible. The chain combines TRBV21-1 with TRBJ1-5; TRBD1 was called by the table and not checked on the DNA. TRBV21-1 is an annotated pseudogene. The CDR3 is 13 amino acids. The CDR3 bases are TGTGTCAGAGGCAGGGAATCGGGGCAGCCCCAGCATTTT. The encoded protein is CVRGRESGQPQHF.

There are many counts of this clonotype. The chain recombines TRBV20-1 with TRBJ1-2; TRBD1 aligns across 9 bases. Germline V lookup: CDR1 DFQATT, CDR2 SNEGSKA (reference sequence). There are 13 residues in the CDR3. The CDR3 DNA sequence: TGCAGGGCCGGACAGGGGTCGGACTATGGCTACACCTTC. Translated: CRAGQGSDYGYTF.

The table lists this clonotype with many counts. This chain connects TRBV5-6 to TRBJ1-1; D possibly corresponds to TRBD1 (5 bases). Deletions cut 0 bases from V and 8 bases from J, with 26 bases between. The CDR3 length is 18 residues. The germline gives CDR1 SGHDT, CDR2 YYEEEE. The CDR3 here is CASSLALSFRGMGVEAFF. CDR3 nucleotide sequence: TGTGCCAGCAGCTTGGCTCTAAGTTTTCGGGGGATGGGCGTAGAAGCTTTCTTT.

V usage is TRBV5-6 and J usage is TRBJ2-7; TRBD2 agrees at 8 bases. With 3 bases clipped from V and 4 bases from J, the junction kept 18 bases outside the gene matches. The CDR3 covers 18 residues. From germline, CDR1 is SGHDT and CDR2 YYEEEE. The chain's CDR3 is CASSSHLTRRGARYEQYF. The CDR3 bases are TGTGCCAGCAGCTCCCACCTGACTAGGCGGGGGGCCAGGTACGAGCAGTACTTC.

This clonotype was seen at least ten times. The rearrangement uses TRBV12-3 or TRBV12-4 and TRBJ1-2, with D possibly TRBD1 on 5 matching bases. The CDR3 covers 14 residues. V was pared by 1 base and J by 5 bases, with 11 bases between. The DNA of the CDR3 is TGTGCCAGCAGTTTAGGCGGCAGGGTATATGGCTACACCTTC. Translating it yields CASSLGGRVYGYTF.